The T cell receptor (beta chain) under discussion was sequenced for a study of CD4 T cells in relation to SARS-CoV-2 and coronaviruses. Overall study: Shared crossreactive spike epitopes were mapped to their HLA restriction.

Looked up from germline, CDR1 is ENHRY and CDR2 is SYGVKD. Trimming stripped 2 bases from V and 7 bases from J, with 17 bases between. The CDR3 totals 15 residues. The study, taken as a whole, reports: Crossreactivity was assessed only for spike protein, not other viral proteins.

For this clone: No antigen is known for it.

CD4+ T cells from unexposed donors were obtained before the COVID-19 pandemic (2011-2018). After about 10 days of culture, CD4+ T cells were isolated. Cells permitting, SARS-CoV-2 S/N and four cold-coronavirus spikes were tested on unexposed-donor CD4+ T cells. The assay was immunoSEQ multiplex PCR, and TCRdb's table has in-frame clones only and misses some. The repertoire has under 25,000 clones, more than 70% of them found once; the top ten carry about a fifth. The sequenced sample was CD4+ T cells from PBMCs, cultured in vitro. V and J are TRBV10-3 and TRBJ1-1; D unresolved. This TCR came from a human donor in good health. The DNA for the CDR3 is TGTGCCATCAGTGAGAATGAGGTTACCGGAGGTGAAGCTTTCTTT. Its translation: CAISENEVTGGEAFF.